A single sample is the source of the 17 T cell receptor beta chains below, sequenced in a study of blood T cell repertoires in COVID-19. Here immunoSEQ multiplex PCR was the method, and the copy in TCRdb shows in-frame clones only, minus some. Here the sample spans 85,000 to 100,000 clones, 85% to 90% being singletons. The sequenced sample was peripheral blood. All receptors derive from a man in his sixties with acute or convalescent COVID-19.

V usage is TRBV7-6 and J usage is TRBJ2-5; 8 nucleotides line up with TRBD1. This CDR3 contains 12 residues. V was pared by 5 bases and J by 10 bases, with 6 bases of the junction left unmatched. Germline V CDR1 and CDR2: SGHVS, FNYEAQ. The CDR3 DNA follows: TGTGCCAGCAGCAATGGACAGGGTGGCCAGTACTTC. Its translation: CASSNGQGGQYF. Full variable domain (remainder filled in from reference TRBV7-6 and TRBJ2-5): GAGVSQSPRYKVTKRGQDVALRCDPISGHVSLYWYRQALGQGPEFLTYFNYEAQQDKSGLPNDRFSAERPEGSISTLTIQRTEQRDSAMYRCASSNGQGGQYFGPGTRLLVL.

V is TRBV7-9 and J is TRBJ2-5; TRBD1 matches 9 bases. CDR1 is SEHNR and CDR2 is FQNEAQ in the germline V gene (reference sequence). This CDR3 has 16 amino acids. J was trimmed by 2 bases and V by 2 bases; bases with no gene match: 6. This CDR3 is CASSLNSGTGQETQYF. The CDR3 DNA reads TGTGCCAGCAGCTTAAATTCGGGGACAGGGCAAGAGACCCAGTACTTC.

V and J are TRBV29-1 and TRBJ1-2; 8 nucleotides match TRBD1. Unmatched junction bases numbered 3, after V lost 6 bases and J lost 0 bases. The germline V gene has CDR1 SQVTM and CDR2 ANQGSEA. The CDR3 totals 13 residues. The CDR3 DNA follows: TGCAGCGTGGGGACAGGCACTAACTATGGCTACACCTTC. It yields the protein CSVGTGTNYGYTF.

This clone has only a few counts. The V gene is TRBV18, the J gene TRBJ2-7; 8 bases align to TRBD2. Trimming removed 0 bases from V and 1 base from J; junction bases left unmatched: 2. The germline V gene has CDR1 KGHSH and CDR2 LQKENI. The CDR3 length is 15 residues. This chain's CDR3 is CASSPPSGVSYEQYF. The CDR3 nucleotides are TGTGCCAGCTCACCACCTAGCGGGGTGTCCTACGAGCAGTACTTC.

The table lists this clone with a few counts. The chain is built from TRBV24-1 and TRBJ1-2; 9 nucleotides line up with TRBD1. This CDR3 has 14 residues. The V gene end was trimmed by 3 bases and the J gene end by 8 bases; junction bases not matched to a gene: 6. The V gene's germline CDR1 is KGHDR and CDR2 SFDVKD. In DNA, the CDR3 is TGTGCCACCAGTGATGGGGACAGGGTGCAAGGCTACACCTTC. Residues: CATSDGDRVQGYTF.

The rearrangement joins TRBV5-1 to TRBJ1-3, with D perhaps matching TRBD1 (5 bases). The germline V gene has CDR1 SGHRS and CDR2 YFSETQ. The CDR3 is made up of 15 amino acids. V was shortened by 4 bases and J by 2 bases, with 13 bases between the two germline ends. The CDR3 region is CASSQGGRAGNTIYF. CDR3 DNA sequence: TGCGCCAGCAGCCAGGGAGGCCGTGCTGGAAACACCATATATTTT.

This rearrangement joins TRBV5-1 to TRBJ2-3; 7 positions match TRBD2. Trimming at V came to 4 bases and at J to 6 bases, leaving 14 bases not matched to a gene. This CDR3 comprises 16 residues. Germline V CDR1 and CDR2: SGHRS, YFSETQ. As DNA, the CDR3 is TGCGCCAGCAGCGGAACAGGCGGGAGTGTTAGGGATACGCAGTATTTT. Translation: CASSGTGGSVRDTQYF.

The CDR3 loop is CASSFRLAGGFEQYF. CDR3 nucleotides: TGTGCCAGCAGCTTCCGGCTAGCGGGAGGTTTCGAGCAGTACTTC. The J gene is TRBJ2-7, the V gene TRBV11-2; 11 bases align to TRBD2. The V gene's germline CDR1 is SGHAT and CDR2 FQNNGV. The CDR3 runs 15 residues. Losses at the gene ends were 3 bases for V and 6 bases for J; bases not matched to a gene: 7.

This clone showed up just once. The rearrangement uses TRBV5-1 and TRBJ2-7; D is perhaps TRBD1 (5 bases). V was cut by 5 bases and J by 0 bases, with 15 bases left in between. Germline lookup yields CDR1 SGHRS and CDR2 YFSETQ. This CDR3 is 15 amino acids long. In DNA form, the CDR3 reads TGCGCCAGCAGACTCGACAGCCCTAGCTCCTACGAGCAGTACTTC. This codes for CASRLDSPSSYEQYF.

This clone was counted once. This chain joins TRBV13 and TRBJ1-1; 8 nucleotides align to TRBD1. The J segment lost 4 bases and the V segment lost 7 bases, leaving 17 bases of the junction unmatched. Germline assignment: CDR1 PRHDT and CDR2 FYEKMQ (reference sequence). This CDR3 region has 17 residues. The CDR3 sequence: CASIPRRGRGSGTEAFF. As DNA, the CDR3 is TGTGCCAGCATCCCGCGCAGGGGGCGAGGGAGCGGCACTGAAGCTTTCTTT.

CDR3 amino acids: CASSPGTSGVFYNEQFF. The CDR3 nucleotides are TGTGCCAGTAGTCCAGGGACTAGCGGGGTATTCTACAATGAGCAGTTCTTC. The V call is TRBV19, the J call TRBJ2-1, with 13 bases identical to TRBD2. Unmatched junction bases numbered 7, after V lost 5 bases and J lost 3 bases. The CDR3 runs 17 residues. Germline lookup yields CDR1 LNHDA and CDR2 SQIVND (reference sequence).

This rearrangement joins TRBV5-5 to TRBJ2-5; D may be TRBD1 (5 bases). CDR3 length: 16 amino acids. The germline gives CDR1 SGHKS, CDR2 YYEKEE (reference sequence). The V and J ends lost 3 bases and 4 bases respectively, with 19 bases between them. The CDR3 DNA reads TGTGCCAGCAGCTCCACCAGCCTCACAGGCCCAGAGACCCAGTACTTC. Encoded protein: CASSSTSLTGPETQYF.

The chain employs TRBV4-1 and TRBJ2-7; 11 nucleotides line up with TRBD1. Germline V gives CDR1 MGHRA, CDR2 YSYEKL. With V trimmed by 4 bases and J by 3 bases, 5 bases remained unmatched. The CDR3 is 15 residues long. The CDR3 nucleotides are TGCGCCAGCAGCCCTGGACAGGGGGCGGTCTACGAGCAGTACTTC. The encoded protein is CASSPGQGAVYEQYF.

This chain links TRBV6-6 with TRBJ1-1; 7 nucleotides line up with TRBD1. Unmatched junction bases numbered 6, after V lost 2 bases and J lost 3 bases. Germline CDR1 MNHNY, CDR2 SVGAGI (reference sequence). This CDR3 has 15 amino acids. The CDR3 bases are TGTGCCAGCAGTTACCTGACAGGGTTGGACACTGAAGCTTTCTTT. It codes for CASSYLTGLDTEAFF.

The chain recombines TRBV4-1 with TRBJ2-4; 7 bases match TRBD2. The CDR3 runs to 14 residues. Germline V lookup: CDR1 MGHRA, CDR2 YSYEKL. J gave up 3 bases and V 5 bases, and 4 bases lay outside the gene matches. DNA for the CDR3: TGCGCCAGCAGCTTGGGGGGGGGCAAAAACATTCAGTACTTC. Translating it yields CASSLGGGKNIQYF.

The chain uses TRBV3-1 (or the pseudogene TRBV3-2) and TRBJ2-2, with a possible D match to TRBD1 (5 bases). Trimming removed 4 bases from V and 1 base from J, with 10 bases in between. This CDR3 is 15 amino acids long. Germline CDR1 LGHDT, CDR2 YNNKEL (reference sequence). The CDR3 loop is CASSPGLGNTGELFF. The CDR3 region has the DNA TGTGCCAGCAGCCCAGGGCTGGGGAACACCGGGGAGCTGTTTTTT.

Notes on this clone: The sample has other DNA sequences that encode this CDR3 too. The chain links TRBV5-4 to TRBJ2-7; tentatively, D is TRBD1 (5 bases). Germline lookup yields CDR1 SGHNT and CDR2 YYREEE (reference sequence). This CDR3 region has 15 residues. Trimming stripped 0 bases from V and 0 bases from J, with 10 bases between. DNA of the CDR3: TGTGCCAGCAGCTTGGGGACACTTAGCTCCTACGAGCAGTACTTC. Its protein is CASSLGTLSSYEQYF.